This entry is about one T cell receptor beta chain. This clone was counted a single time. Its antigen is unknown. Base qualities are not recorded, but no much larger clone differs from it by a single base. This sample stems from a study of T cells in localized non-small cell lung cancer (TCRdb year 2020). Notes on the research overall: The study analyzed T cell repertoires of 200 to 250 early-stage NSCLC patients, comparing tumors and uninvolved tumor-adjacent lungs. The cohort was made up of under 250 treatment-naive NSCLC patients whose localized lung tumors had been resected. Of the NSCLC patients, 120 to 150 were male and approximately 100 were female, and the mean age was approximately 64 years. Here is what the overall study found, with its caveats: Multi-region tumor sequencing was not performed, so intratumor heterogeneity could not be excluded. Higher blood T cell density associated with longer overall survival, while higher adjacent-lung clonality associated with shorter survival. A median of around 50 of the top 100 tumor clones turned up in the paired uninvolved adjacent lung, and about 28 of those clones also ranked among the top 100 of that same adjacent lung. Uninvolved tumor-adjacent lung showed the highest T cell clonality, higher than tumor, which suggests more focused antigenic responses in the uninvolved tumor-adjacent lung. Because the study design was exploratory, TCR variables were selected using unadjusted p-values without false-discovery rate correction.

At diagnosis, tumor, uninvolved tumor-adjacent lung and peripheral blood were collected and then preserved as a mix of FFPE and fresh-frozen material. The immunoSEQ Assay was used to sequence TCR beta CDR3 regions from DNA. In the authors' own workflow: T cell density was computed as TCR beta template counts normalized to usable DNA estimated by amplifying housekeeping genes. The preseqR package was used to estimate richness by extrapolating to 400,000 templates for PBMC samples and to 120,000 templates for tissue samples. Clonality was taken to be one minus Pielou's evenness. Differential abundance testing on productive amino-acid clonotypes, with a minimum total count of 5 and an alpha of 0.1, was used to identify tissue-enriched TCRs. The Jaccard Index and the Morisita Overlap Index were used to quantify repertoire overlap between compartments. GLIPH grouped TCR beta CDR3s together with public tetramer-defined viral CDR3s, and a viral motif had to include at least three viral sequences and also show V-gene enrichment. This immuneACCESS table, as held by TCRdb, lists in-frame sequences with V and J called but not all clones. Of the missing ones, under half trace to an unresolved V gene in checked studies; the others have no known cause. V, J and clone size derive from that table, while D and trimming were established from the DNA sequence. This sample comprises about 2,600 clones, about a quarter of them detected only once. Of the sample, 25% to 30% falls within the top ten clones.

Here the sequenced sample was lung tumor tissue, taken before any cancer treatment. The origin of this receptor is a male donor aged 60 or over with stage I lung adenocarcinoma.

The nucleotides read TGTGCCTGGAGTACTGACACCGGGGAGCTGTTTTTT. It encodes CAWSTDTGELFF. The chain is assembled from TRBV30 and TRBJ2-2; the D gene is not confidently resolved. Deletion took 2 bases off V and 3 bases off J, with a span of 4 bases between the germline ends. The CDR3 starts with the cysteine, ends with the phenylalanine, and has 12 residues. CDR3 DNA is the only sequence kept; it has 36 bases, read in frame from the first base. Reading the germline V gene (reference sequence) gives CDR1 GTSNPN and CDR2 SVGIG.